This TCR beta chain appears in the sequencing data of a study of vaccination and CD4 T cells after COVID-19. Across the whole study: The stimulating agents, overlapping spike peptides, came from SARS-CoV-2, HCoV-NL63, HCoV-OC43 and HCoV-229E.

Unmatched junction bases numbered 6, after V lost 0 bases and J lost 4 bases. The CDR3 has 16 residues. Germline CDR1 SGHVS, CDR2 FNYEAQ. Once obtained from cultured CD4+ T cells, the DNA was sequenced using the Oncomine TCR Beta short-read assay. Investigators obtained genomic DNA by extraction from cultured CD4+ T cells. TCRdb reprocessed the PCR reads via MiXCR and lists one record per CDR3 protein. The table records some 14,000 distinct CDR3 sequences, 40% to 50% of them present only once. Treatment meaning: approximately 9-day PBMC culture with coronavirus spike peptide pools or control peptides (ViraFEST assay). ViraFEST enlarged antigen-specific T cell populations with peptide pools and afterwards sequenced TCRs. In its sample, this clonotype was seen a few times. What it binds is not known. General study findings and limits: Convalescent patients saw a median around 83% of their reactive clones show up only after vaccination.

The sample comprised CD4+ T cells from blood, cultured in vitro. The rearrangement joins TRBV7-6 to TRBJ2-1; 7 nucleotides line up with TRBD2. The receptor was isolated from a human donor who had recovered from COVID-19. The CDR3 here is CASSLAAGAGYNEQFF. The CDR3 DNA follows: TGTGCCAGCAGCTTAGCGGCGGGAGCAGGGTACAATGAGCAGTTCTTC.